Listed below are T cell receptor beta chains from one sample, sequenced in a study of cytomegalovirus exposure and HLA in healthy donors. Using immunoSEQ multiplex PCR, the repertoire was profiled, and TCRdb retains in-frame clones only, with some absent. The sample lists approximately 100,000 clones; about four fifths were seen once. Input material: PBMCs. The origin of the receptors is a female donor in good health and CMV-seropositive. The CDR3 runs from the conserved cysteine through the conserved F or W. The order of the fields is V gene, clone size, D gene, J gene, CDR3 DNA, CDR3 protein. D genes are given only for firm matches. Rows give clone size only sometimes, using once, few, many, or a class for an expanded clone.

>TRBV7-2|-|TRBD2|TRBJ2-3
TGTGCCAGCAGCTCGGGGGGACTAGCGGCCCCCTTT
CASSSGGLAAPF
>TRBV9|once|TRBD1|TRBJ1-2
TGTGCCAGCAGCGTAGGGGACAGGGGTGACTATGGCTACACCTTC
CASSVGDRGDYGYTF
>TRBV4-3|few|TRBD1|TRBJ1-6
TGCGCCAGCAGGACAGGGGATTCACCCCTCCACTTT
CASRTGDSPLHF
>TRBV5-1|-|-|TRBJ2-4
TGCGCCAGCAGCATTCAGGGGGGAACCAAAAACATTCAGTACTTC
CASSIQGGTKNIQYF
>TRBV7-6|-|TRBD2|TRBJ2-2
TGTGCCAGCAGCTCGACTAGCGGAGCTGTGGGGGAGCTGTTTTTT
CASSSTSGAVGELFF
>TRBV2|-|-|TRBJ1-1
TGTGCCAGCAGGGGGTCCGGGGGGGCCACTGAAGCTTTCTTT
CASRGSGGATEAFF
>TRBV4-2|-|TRBD1|TRBJ1-2
TGTGCCAGCAGCCAAGGAGGGACAGCTTTTAACTATGGCTACACCTTC
CASSQGGTAFNYGYTF
>TRBV5-5|-|-|TRBJ2-7
TGTGCCAGCAGCTTGGCCTGGGACACCGCAACCGAGCAGTACTTC
CASSLAWDTATEQYF
>TRBV6-1|-|TRBD1|TRBJ2-1
TGTGCCAGCAGTTCTCCAGGGGGCTCCTACAATGAGCAGTTCTTC
CASSSPGGSYNEQFF
>TRBV6-1|-|TRBD1|TRBJ1-5
TGTGCCAGCCTAGACAGGGGTAGCAATCAGCCCCAGCATTTT
CASLDRGSNQPQHF
>TRBV5-4|-|TRBD1|TRBJ1-1
TGTGCCAGCAGCTCCGGACAGGGCCTTTACACTGAAGCTTTCTTT
CASSSGQGLYTEAFF
>TRBV7-9|-|-|TRBJ1-2
TGTGCCAGCAGTATCCCCCTAGGCACGGACTATGGCTACACCTTC
CASSIPLGTDYGYTF
>TRBV19|-|TRBD1|TRBJ2-5
TGTGCCAGTAGTACACCCTCGTCTTGGAGACAGGGGGCAGTCCAAGAGACCCAGTACTTC
CASSTPSSWRQGAVQETQYF
>TRBV27|-|TRBD2|TRBJ2-5
TGTGCCAGCAGTCCCCGGGGAGGGCCAAAAGAGACCCAGTACTTC
CASSPRGGPKETQYF
>TRBV5-5|-|TRBD1|TRBJ1-1
TGTGCCAGCAGCTTGTCAGGGGGTCTCCCCACTGAAGCTTTCTTT
CASSLSGGLPTEAFF
>TRBV29-1|-|TRBD2|TRBJ2-7
TGCAGCGTTTTGAGGGGCGGGAGCTCCTACGAGCAGTACTTC
CSVLRGGSSYEQYF
>TRBV29-1|once|-|TRBJ1-4
TGCAGCGTTCGGAGGGTTACGGGAAATGAAAAACTGTTTTTT
CSVRRVTGNEKLFF
>TRBV7-8|-|-|TRBJ1-1
TGTGCCAGCAGCCAACAAGGAGGACGCTTGAACACTGAAGCTTTCTTT
CASSQQGGRLNTEAFF
>TRBV5-1|-|-|TRBJ2-1
TGCGCCAGCAGCCTTGGGAGTTTCGGCGATGAGCAGTTCTTC
CASSLGSFGDEQFF
>TRBV5-5|-|TRBD1|TRBJ1-2
TGTGCCAGCAGCTTGGACCGGGACAGGGTTTACTATGGCTACACCTTC
CASSLDRDRVYYGYTF
>TRBV7-9|once|TRBD1|TRBJ1-2
TGTGCCAGCAGCTTAGGGCTCTCAGAGGGACAGGCGGCATACTATGGCTACACCTTC
CASSLGLSEGQAAYYGYTF
>TRBV30|-|TRBD1|TRBJ1-1
TGTGCCTGGGCGACAGGGTCCCCGAACACTGAAGCTTTCTTT
CAWATGSPNTEAFF
>TRBV6-6|-|TRBD1|TRBJ1-1
TGTGCCAGCAGCCGCAAAGGACAGGGGGGAGGTGGTGAAGCTTTCTTT
CASSRKGQGGGGEAFF
>TRBV6-1|-|TRBD2|TRBJ2-3
TGTGCCAGCAGTGAAGGTAGCGGGGGCCCCACAGATACGCAGTATTTT
CASSEGSGGPTDTQYF
>TRBV27|-|TRBD2|TRBJ2-2
TGTGCCAGCAGCCTAGCGGGAGGGACGAACACCGGGGAGCTGTTTTTT
CASSLAGGTNTGELFF
>TRBV30|-|TRBD1|TRBJ2-2
TGTGCCTGGAGGGGACAGCTTAACACCGGGGAGCTGTTTTTT
CAWRGQLNTGELFF
>TRBV19|-|TRBD2|TRBJ2-1
TGTGCCAGTAGTACTCGAGCGGGACCTAATGAGCAGTTCTTC
CASSTRAGPNEQFF
>TRBV7-2|-|-|TRBJ2-2
TGTGCCAGCAGCTTAGTTGGGAGGGGGAGGTCCGGGGAGCTGTTTTTT
CASSLVGRGRSGELFF
>TRBV19|-|-|TRBJ1-5
TGTGCCACTACCTTGACGGACTATAGCAATCAGCCCCAGCATTTT
CATTLTDYSNQPQHF
>TRBV5-4|once|-|TRBJ2-2
TGTGCCAGCAGCTTGACGGGGTCGGCCGGGGAGCTGTTTTTT
CASSLTGSAGELFF
>TRBV7-9|-|TRBD1|TRBJ1-2
TGTGCCAGCAGTTTGGCGGGACAGATGATGGTCGGCACCTTC
CASSLAGQMMVGTF
>TRBV7-8|-|-|TRBJ1-5
TGTGCCAGCAGCCGTCAGACAGATAGCAATCAGCCCCAGCATTTT
CASSRQTDSNQPQHF
>TRBV12-5|-|TRBD2|TRBJ2-1
TGTGCTAGTGGTTTGGGACTAGCGGGTTCCTACAATGAGCAGTTCTTC
CASGLGLAGSYNEQFF
>TRBV5-1|-|TRBD1|TRBJ1-6
TGCGCCAGCAGCTCAGGGGGCGCCGATTCACCCCTCCACTTT
CASSSGGADSPLHF
>TRBV25-1|-|TRBD1|TRBJ2-7
TGTGCCAGCGCCGGGACAGGTCTTTACGAGCAGTACTTC
CASAGTGLYEQYF
>TRBV7-2|-|-|TRBJ1-5
TGTGCCAGCAGCTTAACTTGGACTGGGAATCAGCCCCAGCATTTT
CASSLTWTGNQPQHF
>TRBV19|-|-|TRBJ2-2
TGTGCCAGTAGTATCAGGCGGGGCACCGGGGAGCTGTTTTTT
CASSIRRGTGELFF
>TRBV4-1|-|TRBD1|TRBJ2-6
TGCGCCAGCAGCCACCCCGGGACAGGGCGCTCTGGGGCCAACGTCCTGACTTTC
CASSHPGTGRSGANVLTF
>TRBV10-1|-|TRBD2|TRBJ2-1
TGCGCCAGCAGCGGGTTCAACAACGGGGGGGTGCAGTTCTTC
CASSGFNNGGVQFF
>TRBV27|-|-|TRBJ2-1
TGTGCCAGCAGTTTTGGTCAGGGTACTTACAATGAGCAGTTCTTC
CASSFGQGTYNEQFF
>TRBV11-2|few|-|TRBJ2-7
TGTGCCAGCAGCCCCCCGGGGGCGACAGGGTCCCACGAGCAGTACTTC
CASSPPGATGSHEQYF
>TRBV14|-|TRBD1|TRBJ1-1
TGTGCCAGCAGCCAAGATCTCGGGACAGGGAACACTGAAGCTTTCTTT
CASSQDLGTGNTEAFF
>TRBV5-5|-|TRBD1|TRBJ1-1
TGTGCCAGCAGCTCCTGGGACAGGGGGCGGTGGACTGAAGCTTTCTTT
CASSSWDRGRWTEAFF
>TRBV25-1|few|-|TRBJ2-7
TGTGCCAGCAGTGAATATAATGAGGTCGAGCAGTACTTC
CASSEYNEVEQYF
>TRBV2|-|-|TRBJ1-1
TGTGCCAGCAGTGGATTTTTGGGAGGGTGGACTGAAGCTTTCTTT
CASSGFLGGWTEAFF
>TRBV5-4|-|-|TRBJ1-2
TGTGCCAGCAGCTTACCCAGGGAATATGGCTACACCTTC
CASSLPREYGYTF
>TRBV7-6|-|-|TRBJ2-3
TGTGCCAGCAGCTTTCTTAGCACAGATACGCAGTATTTT
CASSFLSTDTQYF
>TRBV2|-|TRBD2|TRBJ2-7
TGTGCCAGCAGTGAAGCGGGAGGGCCGGTGATCGAGCAGTACTTC
CASSEAGGPVIEQYF
>TRBV11-2|once|-|TRBJ2-5
TGTGCCAGCAGCTTATCGCGGAGCCCCGGGGAGACCCAGTACTTC
CASSLSRSPGETQYF
>TRBV9|-|TRBD2|TRBJ2-1
TGTGCCAGCAGCGTAGGGACTAGCGGCACTTCCTACAATGAGCAGTTCTTC
CASSVGTSGTSYNEQFF
>TRBV5-1|-|-|TRBJ1-1
TGCGCCAGCAGCCGTGACATCGCGTACTCTTACACTGAAGCTTTCTTT
CASSRDIAYSYTEAFF